This T cell receptor beta chain was profiled in a study of blood T cell repertoires in COVID-19. Study context: The United States, Italy and Spain supplied acute and convalescent COVID-19 samples. In each case, the material was cDNA or gDNA derived from T cells, B-cell-depleted T cells, or PBMCs.

Seattle researchers signed up patients amid active infection and tracked them longitudinally. Original analysis: Estimation of nucleated cell counts relied on the amplification of reference gene primers. Sequencing was performed with immunoSEQ multiplex PCR; in TCRdb, only in-frame clones are kept and a portion is missing. The V and J calls and the clone size are those of that table, but D and trimming were determined from the DNA. The data show about 200,000 clones, 85% seen once. The TCR originated in a man in his sixties with COVID-19, enrolled during active disease. The sample comprised peripheral blood.

The DNA for the CDR3 is TGTGCCAGCAGCGCCCGGCCGGGACAGGGTAATTCACCCCTCCACTTT. Translated, it gives CASSARPGQGNSPLHF. V usage is TRBV9 and J usage is TRBJ1-6; 9 bases match TRBD1. The CDR3 has 16 amino acids. Germline V gene sequence: CDR1 SGDLS, CDR2 YYNGEE. J was trimmed by 6 bases and V by 3 bases; bases with no gene match: 7. The variable domain in full, completed from reference TRBV9 and TRBJ1-6, reads DSGVTQTPKHLITATGQRVTLRCSPRSGDLSVYWYQQSLDQGLQFLIQYYNGEERAKGNILERFSAQQFPDLHSELNLSSLELGDSALYFCASSARPGQGNSPLHFGNGTRLTVT.